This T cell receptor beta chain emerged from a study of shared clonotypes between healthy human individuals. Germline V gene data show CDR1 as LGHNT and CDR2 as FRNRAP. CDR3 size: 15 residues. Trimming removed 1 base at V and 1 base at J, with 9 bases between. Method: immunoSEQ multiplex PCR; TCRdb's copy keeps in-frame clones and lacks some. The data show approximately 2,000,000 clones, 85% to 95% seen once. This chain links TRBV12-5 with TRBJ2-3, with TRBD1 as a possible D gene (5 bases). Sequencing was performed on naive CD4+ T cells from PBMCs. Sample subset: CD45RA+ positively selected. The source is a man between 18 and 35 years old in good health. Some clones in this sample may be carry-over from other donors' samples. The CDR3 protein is CASGLGQLGTDTQYF. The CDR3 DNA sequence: TGTGCTAGTGGTTTGGGACAGTTGGGCACAGATACGCAGTATTTT.